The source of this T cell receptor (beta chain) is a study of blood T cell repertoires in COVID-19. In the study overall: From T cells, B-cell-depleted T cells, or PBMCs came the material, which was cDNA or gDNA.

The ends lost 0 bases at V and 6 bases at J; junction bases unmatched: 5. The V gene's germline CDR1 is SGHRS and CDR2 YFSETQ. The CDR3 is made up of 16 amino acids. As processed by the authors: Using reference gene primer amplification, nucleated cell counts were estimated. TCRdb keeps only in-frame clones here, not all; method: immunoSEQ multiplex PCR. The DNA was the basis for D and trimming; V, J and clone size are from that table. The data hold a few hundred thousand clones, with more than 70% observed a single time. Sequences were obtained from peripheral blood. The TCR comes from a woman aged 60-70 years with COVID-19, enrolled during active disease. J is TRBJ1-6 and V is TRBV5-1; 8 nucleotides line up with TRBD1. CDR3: CASSLVPGGSNSPLHF. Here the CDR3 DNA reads TGCGCCAGCAGCTTGGTCCCAGGGGGCTCTAATTCACCCCTCCACTTT.